This record concerns one TCR beta chain sequence. Here immunoSEQ multiplex PCR was the method, and the copy in TCRdb shows in-frame clones only, minus some. Here the sample spans about 200,000 clones, roughly four fifths being singletons. Membership in each cohort depended on participant-reported clinical history. The source of the sample is a study of blood T cell repertoires in COVID-19. The wider study: Acute and convalescent COVID-19 samples came from the United States, Italy and Spain.

V was pared by 2 bases and J by 5 bases, with 9 bases between. This CDR3 spans 14 amino acids. Germline V gene data show CDR1 as LNHDA and CDR2 as SQIVND (reference sequence). Sequences were obtained from PBMCs or T cells enriched from blood (not recorded which). The chain recombines TRBV19 with TRBJ1-4; D not resolved. This receptor was taken from a woman aged 50 to 60 who had been exposed to COVID-19. The CDR3 coding sequence is TGTGCCAGTAGTATATTCGGGATGAATGAAAAACTGTTTTTT. Protein sequence: CASSIFGMNEKLFF. Drawing the rest from reference TRBV19 and TRBJ1-4, the complete variable domain is DGGITQSPKYLFRKEGQNVTLSCEQNLNHDAMYWYRQDPGQGLRLIYYSQIVNDFQKGDIAEGYSVSREKKESFPLTVTSAQKNPTAFYLCASSIFGMNEKLFFGSGTQLSVL.